The present entry profiles one T cell receptor beta chain with its context. CDR1 and CDR2 (germline): SEHNR, FQNEAQ (reference sequence). Unmatched junction bases numbered 10, after V lost 2 bases and J lost 8 bases. The CDR3 runs to 15 residues. The data derive from a study of OX40 agonist ivuxolimab in advanced cancers. The repertoire was sequenced with immunoSEQ multiplex PCR; TCRdb's copy has only in-frame clones and lacks some. The table includes 72,000 or so clones, roughly nine tenths detected once. This sequence originates from an adult with an advanced solid tumor such as melanoma, head and neck, liver or kidney cancer. This chain links TRBV7-9 with TRBJ1-2, with TRBD1 matching 8 bases. The starting material was CD4+ or CD8+ T cells sorted from blood, obtained in a trial of the OX40 agonist ivuxolimab. The CDR3 here is CASSLLFRGREGYTF. The CDR3 nucleotides read TGTGCCAGCAGCTTACTGTTCAGGGGGCGCGAGGGCTACACCTTC. The whole variable domain, remainder taken from reference TRBV7-9 and TRBJ1-2, is DTGVSQNPRHKITKRGQNVTFRCDPISEHNRLYWYRQTLGQGPEFLTYFQNEAQLEKSRLLSDRFSAERPKGSFSTLEIQRTEQGDSAMYLCASSLLFRGREGYTFGSGTRLTVV.